Presented here are 25 T cell receptor beta chains from one specimen sequenced in a study of cytomegalovirus exposure and HLA in healthy donors. The PCR contained 60 Vbeta and 13 Jbeta primers. The method was immunoSEQ multiplex PCR; TCRdb's version includes in-frame clones alone and lacks a portion of them. The data contain roughly 150,000 clones, over 70% of them singletons. Sequencing was carried out using PBMCs. The source of these receptors is a woman aged 40-49 years in good health and CMV-seropositive.

This clone has only one observation. The chain combines TRBV5-1 with TRBJ2-3; D gene uncertain. V was pared by 2 bases and J by 4 bases, with 11 bases between. Germline-derived CDR1 and CDR2 are SGHRS and YFSETQ. The CDR3 has 14 residues. The DNA of the CDR3 is TGCGCCAGCAGCTTCACCCACAGATCAGATACGCAGTATTTT. It specifies CASSFTHRSDTQYF.

The chain uses TRBV9 and TRBJ2-3, with 9 bases aligning to TRBD1. There are 14 residues in the CDR3. V shed 2 bases, J shed 7 bases, and the junction held 5 bases outside the gene matches. Germline CDR1 and CDR2: SGDLS and YYNGEE. This chain's CDR3 is CASSVGQGGNTQYF. The CDR3 region has the DNA TGTGCCAGCAGCGTGGGACAGGGTGGGAATACGCAGTATTTT.

This chain connects TRBV29-1 to TRBJ2-1, with a possible D match to TRBD2 (7 bases). The CDR3 sequence is 17 residues long. V lost 0 bases and J lost 4, with 19 bases in between. Germline CDR1 and CDR2: SQVTM and ANQGSEA. The CDR3 nucleotides read TGCAGCGTTGAAGATCTCCTGGGAGGGGGGACGTACAATGAGCAGTTCTTC. Translated: CSVEDLLGGGTYNEQFF.

The genes are TRBV2 and TRBJ2-5, with TRBD2 matching over 11 bases. The V gene end was trimmed by 8 bases and the J gene end by 2 bases; junction bases not matched to a gene: 7. The CDR3 covers 15 residues. Per germline, CDR1 SNHLY and CDR2 FYNNEI. CDR3 DNA: TGTGCCAGCGGTAAAGGGACTAGCGGTCAAGAGACCCAGTACTTC. Its protein is CASGKGTSGQETQYF.

This sequence joins TRBV30 and TRBJ2-1, with D uncertain. CDR1 GTSNPN and CDR2 SVGIG come from the germline V gene (reference sequence). Deletions cut 2 bases from V and 6 bases from J, with 11 bases between. The CDR3 is made up of 13 amino acids. DNA of the CDR3: TGTGCCTGGAGTTTATTTGATAGCAATGAGCAGTTCTTC. It yields the protein CAWSLFDSNEQFF.

This chain links TRBV28 with TRBJ2-7, with D maybe TRBD1 (5 bases). V was clipped by 5 bases and J by 2 bases, with 13 bases between them. Germline CDR1 reads MDHEN; CDR2 reads SYDVKM. The CDR3 sequence is 14 residues long. CDR3 loop: CASSRAGPPYEQYF. In DNA form, the CDR3 reads TGTGCCAGCAGTCGCGCAGGGCCGCCCTACGAGCAGTACTTC.

This rearrangement joins TRBV7-7 to TRBJ2-3, with D unresolved. Trimming left V 1 base short and J 4 bases short, with 15 bases between. This CDR3 region has 16 residues. Germline lookup yields CDR1 SSHAT and CDR2 FNYEAQ (reference sequence). Here the CDR3 DNA reads TGTGCCAGCAGCTTAGGGGTAGCCTCGGGTGCAGATACGCAGTATTTT. This sequence encodes CASSLGVASGADTQYF.

This clone showed up just a few times. One end of the junction does not line up with germline, which may come from a read error. The DNA for the CDR3 is TGTGCTAGCAGCTTAATGGCGGCCGGGGAGCTGTTTTTT. Protein: CASSLMAAGELFF. The chain uses TRBV7-7 and TRBJ2-2; D is unresolved. Germline loops: CDR1 SSHAT, CDR2 FNYEAQ (reference sequence). There are 13 residues in the CDR3.

This rearrangement joins TRBV19 to TRBJ1-1, with no clear D. This CDR3 region has 13 residues. Germline loops: CDR1 LNHDA, CDR2 SQIVND (reference sequence). The V end lost 6 bases, the J end lost 3 bases, and 11 bases lay between the germline ends. CDR3 sequence reads: CASRLVVDTEAFF. CDR3 DNA: TGTGCCAGTAGACTTGTGGTAGACACTGAAGCTTTCTTT.

This clone was observed a few times. The chain recombines TRBV7-2 with TRBJ2-7, with D possibly matching TRBD1 (6 bases). This CDR3 is built from 14 residues. The germline V gene encodes CDR1 SGHTA and CDR2 FQGNSA. The V end lost 1 base, the J end lost 3 bases, and 10 bases lay between the germline ends. The CDR3 DNA reads TGTGCCAGCAGCTTAGGCCCAGGGGTCTACGAGCAGTACTTC. This translates into CASSLGPGVYEQYF.

This clone was observed a single time. CDR3 DNA: TGTGCCAGCGAAGAACAGGTGGTTGAAGCTTTCTTT. Its protein product is CASEEQVVEAFF. J is TRBJ1-1 and V is TRBV7-9; a possible D gene is TRBD1 (5 bases). The germline V gene has CDR1 SEHNR and CDR2 FQNEAQ (reference sequence). This CDR3 is built from 12 residues. The V and J ends lost 8 bases and 7 bases respectively, with 14 bases between them.

J is TRBJ2-5 and V is TRBV12-1; the table gives TRBD2 as D, unverified against the DNA. TRBV12-1 has pseudogene status. The CDR3 contains 14 residues. The CDR3 region has the DNA TGTGCCAGCAGCTTTAAGGGGGGGACGGAGACCCAGTACTTC. Translated: CASSFKGGTETQYF.

The V call is TRBV27, the J call TRBJ1-6, with D possibly TRBD1 on 5 matching bases. There are 14 residues in the CDR3. Per the germline V gene, CDR1 is MNHEY and CDR2 is SMNVEV (reference sequence). V lost 3 bases and J lost 8, with 11 bases in between. The CDR3 nucleotides are TGTGCCAGCAGTTTTCAGGGTGCTTATTCACCCCTCCACTTT. It is translated as CASSFQGAYSPLHF.

The rearrangement joins TRBV10-3 to TRBJ2-3; TRBD2 agrees at 12 bases. Trimming removed 0 bases from V and 9 bases from J; junction bases left unmatched: 4. CDR3 length: 15 amino acids. CDR1 ENHRY and CDR2 SYGVKD come from the germline V gene. The CDR3 region has the DNA TGTGCCATCAGTGAGTCGAGAGGACTAGCGGGAACGCAGTATTTT. Translation: CAISESRGLAGTQYF.

This clone was seen a few times. This chain links TRBV28 with TRBJ1-1; the D gene is possibly TRBD1 (5 bases). The CDR3 has 13 residues. The ends were cut back, 9 bases at V and 0 bases at J, with 11 bases in the middle. CDR1 is MDHEN, CDR2 SYDVKM, per germline. Written as DNA, the CDR3 is TGTGCCAGTTGGACAAACATGAACACTGAAGCTTTCTTT. Protein: CASWTNMNTEAFF.

J is TRBJ1-5 and V is TRBV4-1; 12 bases fit TRBD1. This CDR3 region has 19 residues. CDR1 MGHRA and CDR2 YSYEKL come from the germline V gene. The junction had 9 bases not matched to a gene; V was cut back by 1 base and J by 2 bases. The CDR3 sequence is CASSQVPGTGGAGNQPQHF. As DNA, the CDR3 is TGCGCCAGCAGCCAAGTGCCCGGGACAGGGGGCGCGGGCAATCAGCCCCAGCATTTT.

There are a few counts of this clone. This chain uses TRBV7-9 with TRBJ2-5; unclear D gene. This CDR3 is built from 12 residues. Germline CDR1 SEHNR, CDR2 FQNEAQ (reference sequence). Trimming removed 7 bases at V and 0 bases at J, with 6 bases between. CDR3 sequence: CASTSNQETQYF. The CDR3 nucleotides are TGTGCCAGCACCAGTAACCAAGAGACCCAGTACTTC.

This chain uses TRBV19 with TRBJ1-1; no definite D call. Trimming cost V 2 bases and J 11 bases, with 15 bases left between them. Germline CDR1 is LNHDA and CDR2 is SQIVND (reference sequence). CDR3 length equals 13 residues. The CDR3 reads CASSIKRAGGAFF. In nucleotides, the CDR3 is TGTGCCAGTAGTATAAAGCGGGCCGGAGGGGCTTTCTTT.

The CDR3 here is CASSEEYRTPGGYTF. The DNA for the CDR3 is TGTGCCAGCAGTGAAGAGTACAGGACACCGGGTGGCTACACCTTC. This sequence joins TRBV2 and TRBJ1-2; the D gene is possibly TRBD1 (5 bases). Germline CDR1 SNHLY, CDR2 FYNNEI. Trimming shortened V by 1 base and J by 7 bases, and 16 bases separated the two germline ends. The CDR3 spans 15 residues.

V gene TRBV18 combines with J gene TRBJ1-4; D might be TRBD1 (6 bases). Germline CDR1 and CDR2: KGHSH and LQKENI. This CDR3 is 13 amino acids long. V was pared by 4 bases and J by 6 bases, with 9 bases between. The CDR3 nucleotides read TGTGCCAGCTCACGGGACACTTATGAAAAACTGTTTTTT. Translating gives CASSRDTYEKLFF.

The chain combines TRBV6-6 with TRBJ1-1; the D gene is possibly TRBD1 (5 bases). Germline CDR1 reads MNHNY; CDR2 reads SVGAGI (reference sequence). V gave up 7 bases and J gave up 0 bases, with 9 bases separating them. The CDR3 extends over 13 amino acids. CDR3 amino acids: CASIGGMNTEAFF. In nucleotides, the CDR3 is TGTGCCAGCATCGGGGGAATGAACACTGAAGCTTTCTTT.

This sequence joins TRBV4-1 and TRBJ2-7; 8 positions match TRBD2. V was pared by 2 bases and J by 2 bases, with 14 bases of the junction left unmatched. Germline V gene data show CDR1 as MGHRA and CDR2 as YSYEKL. The CDR3 is 18 residues long. As DNA, the CDR3 is TGCGCCAGCAGCCAATTCAACATCCCGGGACTAGATGCCTACGAGCAGTACTTC. Its protein product is CASSQFNIPGLDAYEQYF.

This chain uses TRBV9 with TRBJ2-7; possible D gene TRBD1, 7 bases. With 0 bases removed from V and 2 bases from J, the gap between germline ends came to 15 bases. The CDR3 length is 16 residues. CDR1 is SGDLS and CDR2 is YYNGEE in the germline V gene. The CDR3 nucleotides read TGTGCCAGCAGCGTAGGAGGGGGGCAGGGGGCCTACGAGCAGTACTTC. Amino acid sequence: CASSVGGGQGAYEQYF.

The rearrangement uses TRBV30 and TRBJ2-5; TRBD2 is a possible D gene (5 bases). There are 13 residues in the CDR3. Trimming removed 5 bases from V and 0 bases from J, with 10 bases in between. Germline V gene sequence: CDR1 GTSNPN, CDR2 SVGIG (reference sequence). In DNA, the CDR3 is TGTGCCTGGGACCCCGGGGACCAAGAGACCCAGTACTTC. This gives the protein CAWDPGDQETQYF.

V and J are TRBV6-5 and TRBJ1-5; D gene unclear. Trimming cost V 6 bases and J 5 bases, with 17 bases left between them. Germline V lookup: CDR1 MNHEY, CDR2 SVGAGI. This CDR3 contains 15 residues. DNA for the CDR3: TGTGCCAGCAGCCTACTCGCCAGGCGGGATCAGCCCCAGCATTTT. Its protein is CASSLLARRDQPQHF.